The clone carrying this TCR beta chain was recorded once. This CDR3 is 15 amino acids long. V shed 6 bases and J 1 base; nucleotides not matched to a gene: 6. CDR1 and CDR2 from the germline V gene are SGHVS and FQNEAQ. Measured with immunoSEQ multiplex PCR; TCRdb has only the in-frame clones, and not every one. The table records 90,000 to 150,000 clones, 80% to 90% of them present only once. These data belong to a study of OX40 agonist ivuxolimab in advanced cancers. The sequence was obtained from an adult with an advanced solid tumor such as melanoma, head and neck, liver or kidney cancer. The source was CD4+ or CD8+ T cells sorted from blood, collected in a trial of the OX40 agonist ivuxolimab. V is TRBV7-8 and J is TRBJ2-3; 8 positions agree with TRBD2. The CDR3 DNA is TGTGCCAGCAGTCAACGGGGGGGAGGCACAGATACGCAGTATTTT. Translating it yields CASSQRGGGTDTQYF.